These 3 T cell receptor beta chains were sequenced from one sample in a study of blood T cells in healthy people across ages. Next came a second PCR, run for about 6 to 11 cycles, which used a sample-barcoded 5' primer along with a J-beta primer mix. MiXCR, applied by TCRdb to the 5' RACE reads, yields one record per CDR3 protein. The repertoire consists of approximately 1.5 million distinct CDR3 sequences, with about 31% occurring once and the leading ten covering roughly 12%. The sequenced material came from blood. The receptors here all came from a woman in her thirties in good health.

Remarks on this clonotype: The missing conserved phenylalanine or tryptophan at the end of this CDR3 makes a read error likely. The chain has TRBV6-1 and TRBJ1-2; possibly TRBD1 for D (5 bases). The V gene lost 8 bases and the J gene lost 2 bases, with 21 bases spanning the gap. The CDR3 is 16 amino acids. From germline, CDR1 is MNHNS and CDR2 SASEGT. CDR3 amino acids: CASRPVDRGGNYGYTV. In DNA form, the CDR3 reads TGTGCCAGCCGGCCAGTCGACAGAGGAGGGAACTATGGCTACACCGTC.

The chain combines TRBV27 with TRBJ2-3, with 10 bases that match TRBD2. Germline V gives CDR1 MNHEY, CDR2 SMNVEV (reference sequence). This CDR3 has 17 residues. The V segment lost 5 bases and the J segment 6 bases; nucleotides outside the gene matches: 14. The CDR3 DNA is TGTGCCAGCAGTATTATAGCGGGGGGACCCCTCGGGGATACGCAGTATTTT. This sequence encodes CASSIIAGGPLGDTQYF.

There are a few counts of this clonotype. The chain combines TRBV20-1 with TRBJ2-1, with a tentative D call TRBD1 (5 bases). V dropped 0 bases and J dropped 4 bases, with 10 bases sitting between them. In germline, CDR1 is DFQATT, CDR2 SNEGSKA (reference sequence). This CDR3 region has 14 residues. Here the CDR3 reads CSARDLGQYNEQFF. The CDR3 nucleotides read TGCAGTGCTAGAGATCTGGGGCAGTACAATGAGCAGTTCTTC.